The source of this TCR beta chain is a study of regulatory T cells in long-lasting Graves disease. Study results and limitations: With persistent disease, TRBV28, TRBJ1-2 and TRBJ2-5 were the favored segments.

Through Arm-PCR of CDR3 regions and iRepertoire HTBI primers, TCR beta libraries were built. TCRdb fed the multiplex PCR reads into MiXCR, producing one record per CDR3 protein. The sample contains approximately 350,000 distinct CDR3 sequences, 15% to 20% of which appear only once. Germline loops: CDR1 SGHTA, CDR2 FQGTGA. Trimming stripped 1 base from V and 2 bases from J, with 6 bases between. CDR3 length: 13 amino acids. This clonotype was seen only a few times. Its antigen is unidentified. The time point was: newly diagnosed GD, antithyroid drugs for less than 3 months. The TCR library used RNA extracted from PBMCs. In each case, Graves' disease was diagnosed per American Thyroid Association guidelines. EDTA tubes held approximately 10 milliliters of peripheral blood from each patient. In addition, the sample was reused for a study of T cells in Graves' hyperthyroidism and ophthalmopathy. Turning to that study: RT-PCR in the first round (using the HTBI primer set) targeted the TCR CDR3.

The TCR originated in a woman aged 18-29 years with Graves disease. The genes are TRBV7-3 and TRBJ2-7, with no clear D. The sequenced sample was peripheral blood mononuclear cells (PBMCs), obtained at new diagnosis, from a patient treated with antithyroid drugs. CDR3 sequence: CASSLNPAYEQYF. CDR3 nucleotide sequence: TGTGCCAGCAGCTTAAACCCCGCCTACGAGCAGTACTTC.